These 27 T cell receptor beta chains share one sample of origin, sequenced in a study of vaccination and CD4 T cells after COVID-19. With the Oncomine TCR Beta short-read assay, DNA from cultured CD4+ T cells was sequenced. TCRdb fed the PCR reads into MiXCR, producing one record per CDR3 protein. Here the sample spans about 14,000 distinct CDR3 sequences, roughly 29% being singletons. Their antigens remain unidentified. Treatment: roughly 10-day PBMC culture with coronavirus spike peptide pools or control peptides (ViraFEST assay). The sequenced sample consisted of cultured CD4+ T cells from blood. The source is a human donor with COVID-19.

This clonotype was seen a single time. The chain employs TRBV9 and TRBJ2-5; 8 bases match TRBD1. V shed 3 bases and J 2 bases; nucleotides not matched to a gene: 0. CDR3 length equals 13 residues. Germline loops: CDR1 SGDLS, CDR2 YYNGEE. The CDR3 DNA is TGTGCCAGCAGCGGGGACAGGCAAGAGACCCAGTACTTC. This sequence encodes CASSGDRQETQYF.

The J gene is TRBJ2-7, the V gene TRBV6-2 or TRBV6-3; tentative D call: TRBD1 (6 bases). The V gene lost 1 base and the J gene lost 3 bases, with 13 bases spanning the gap. The CDR3 is 15 amino acids. The germline V gene has CDR1 MNHEY and CDR2 SVGEGT. CDR3 sequence: CASSYYSDRYYEQYF. CDR3 in DNA: TGTGCCAGCAGTTACTATTCAGACAGGTACTACGAGCAGTACTTC.

The table lists this clonotype with a few counts. V usage is TRBV5-4 and J usage is TRBJ2-1, with D possibly called TRBD1 or TRBD2 (5 bases each). The germline V and J ends were trimmed by 3 bases and 2 bases, with 12 bases remaining between them. This CDR3 has 15 amino acids. Germline lookup yields CDR1 SGHNT and CDR2 YYREEE (reference sequence). This chain's CDR3 is CASSSDGAAYNEQFF. Here the CDR3 DNA reads TGTGCCAGCAGCTCCGACGGGGCCGCCTACAATGAGCAGTTCTTC.

The chain is built from TRBV6-1 and TRBJ2-3, with D unresolved. The length of the CDR3 is 15 residues. Germline V gene lookup returns CDR1 MNHNS and CDR2 SASEGT. Trimming shortened V by 6 bases and J by 5 bases, and 18 bases separated the two germline ends. CDR3 residues: CASSPGISPRDTQYF. The CDR3 coding sequence is TGTGCCAGCAGCCCCGGTATTTCTCCTAGAGATACGCAGTATTTT.

This chain links TRBV5-5 with TRBJ2-2; D is unresolved. CDR1 SGHKS and CDR2 YYEKEE come from the germline V gene (reference sequence). With 0 bases removed from V and 3 bases from J, the gap between germline ends came to 3 bases. The CDR3 is 13 residues long. Here the CDR3 reads CASSLGDTGELFF. CDR3 nucleotide sequence: TGTGCCAGCAGCTTGGGAGACACCGGGGAGCTGTTTTTT.

The chain combines TRBV27 with TRBJ2-3; 7 bases are shared with TRBD2. Germline V gives CDR1 MNHEY, CDR2 SMNVEV (reference sequence). The length of the CDR3 is 14 residues. With V trimmed by 2 bases and J by 1 base, 0 bases remained unmatched. In nucleotides, the CDR3 is TGTGCCAGCAGTTTACTAGCGGGCACAGATACGCAGTATTTT. Translating it yields CASSLLAGTDTQYF.

A few counts support this clonotype. The rearrangement links TRBV5-4 to TRBJ1-2; 7 bases match TRBD1. Germline-derived CDR1 and CDR2 are SGHNT and YYREEE (reference sequence). This CDR3 contains 15 residues. After removal of 4 bases from V and 5 bases from J, the junction contained 11 bases not matched to a gene. This CDR3 is CASSPTGDSYYGYTF. CDR3 in DNA: TGTGCCAGCAGCCCAACAGGGGACTCCTATTATGGCTACACCTTC.

A few counts support this clonotype. The chain carries TRBV7-2 and TRBJ1-2, with TRBD1 identical over 9 bases. The CDR3 extends over 16 amino acids. The V gene end was trimmed by 1 base and the J gene end by 4 bases; junction bases not matched to a gene: 7. CDR1 and CDR2 (germline): SGHTA, FQGNSA. Here the CDR3 DNA reads TGTGCCAGCAGCTTAGTAGGGACAGGGACCCTCTATGGCTACACCTTC. Residues: CASSLVGTGTLYGYTF.

The chain links TRBV20-1 to TRBJ1-5, with 9 bases aligning to TRBD1. V dropped 1 base and J dropped 3; count of bases not matched to a gene: 13. The CDR3 length is 18 residues. Germline CDR1 and CDR2: DFQATT and SNEGSKA (reference sequence). CDR3 DNA: TGCAGTGCTAGAGTACACGTTCCCGGGACAGGGTCCAATCAGCCCCAGCATTTT. Translation gives CSARVHVPGTGSNQPQHF.

The chain is built from TRBV9 and TRBJ2-5; maybe TRBD1 (5 bases). Germline CDR1 and CDR2: SGDLS and YYNGEE. The ends were cut back, 4 bases at V and 2 bases at J, with 15 bases in the middle. The CDR3 extends over 15 amino acids. CDR3 loop: CASSPVGQPQETQYF. The CDR3, as DNA: TGTGCCAGCAGCCCCGTGGGGCAGCCTCAAGAGACCCAGTACTTC. The full variable domain, in which reference TRBV9 and TRBJ2-5 provide the parts outside the CDR3, is DSGVTQTPKHLITATGQRVTLRCSPRSGDLSVYWYQQSLDQGLQFLIQYYNGEERAKGNILERFSAQQFPDLHSELNLSSLELGDSALYFCASSPVGQPQETQYFGPGTRLLVL.

This clonotype was detected only a few times. The chain uses TRBV20-1 and TRBJ1-5; 8 bases are shared with TRBD1. V trimming: 0 bases; J trimming: 1 base; junction bases outside the gene matches: 8. This CDR3 comprises 17 residues. Looked up from germline, CDR1 is DFQATT and CDR2 is SNEGSKA (reference sequence). CDR3 in amino acids: CSARDRQGAGSNQPQHF. The CDR3 coding sequence is TGCAGTGCTAGAGATAGGCAGGGGGCGGGGAGCAATCAGCCCCAGCATTTT.

This chain uses TRBV11-2 with TRBJ2-3; 12 bases agree with TRBD2. V dropped 3 bases and J dropped 0; count of bases not matched to a gene: 4. This CDR3 has 17 amino acids. Germline values: CDR1 SGHAT, CDR2 FQNNGV. The CDR3 region has the DNA TGTGCCAGCAGCTTGTGGACTAGCGGGAAAAGCACAGATACGCAGTATTTT. Amino acids: CASSLWTSGKSTDTQYF.

The rearrangement joins TRBV20-1 to TRBJ1-5; the D gene is possibly TRBD1 (5 bases). CDR3 length equals 14 residues. V dropped 2 bases and J dropped 6 bases, with 14 bases sitting between them. CDR1 and CDR2 from the germline V gene are DFQATT and SNEGSKA (reference sequence). The DNA of the CDR3 is TGCAGTGCTAGACCTAAGACAGAAGGTCAGCCCCAGCATTTT. Its translation: CSARPKTEGQPQHF.

This clonotype was detected a few times. A junction end diverges from the germline sequence, so it may reflect a read error. The CDR3 region is CASSARQGGEAFF. The CDR3 coding sequence is TGTGCTAGCAGCGCGCGACAGGGGGGTGAAGCTTTCTTT. V and J are TRBV7-7 and TRBJ1-1, with 9 bases fitting TRBD1. The CDR3 extends over 13 amino acids. The germline V gene has CDR1 SSHAT and CDR2 FNYEAQ (reference sequence).

This rearrangement joins TRBV6-5 to TRBJ2-1, with D maybe TRBD1 (6 bases). The CDR3 is 14 residues long. The germline CDR1 and CDR2 sequences are MNHEY and SVGAGI. Trimming removed 2 bases at V and 6 bases at J, with 11 bases between. The CDR3 DNA follows: TGTGCCAGCAGTTACGGACAGCAAATCAATGAGCAGTTCTTC. Amino acid sequence: CASSYGQQINEQFF.

The rearrangement uses TRBV28 and TRBJ1-2, with D hard to call. Deletions cut 2 bases from V and 1 base from J, with 2 bases between. The CDR3 extends over 12 amino acids. Germline V CDR1 and CDR2: MDHEN, SYDVKM. The CDR3 coding sequence is TGTGCCAGCAGTTTACGTAACTATGGCTACACCTTC. It encodes CASSLRNYGYTF.

Only a few counts were recorded for this clonotype. The gene calls are TRBV19 and TRBJ2-6; 7 nucleotides align to TRBD1. Germline values: CDR1 LNHDA, CDR2 SQIVND (reference sequence). J lost 9 bases, V lost 8 bases, and 13 bases had no gene match. The CDR3 consists of 15 residues. The CDR3 coding sequence is TGTGCCAGTTGGTCTCGTTCAGGGGGTGGCAACGTCCTGACTTTC. Protein product: CASWSRSGGGNVLTF.

V and J are TRBV20-1 and TRBJ1-5; 8 bases are shared with TRBD1. The CDR3 spans 17 residues. Germline values: CDR1 DFQATT, CDR2 SNEGSKA (reference sequence). V was pared by 6 bases and J by 4 bases, with 17 bases of the junction left unmatched. Written as DNA, the CDR3 is TGCAGTGCCCTGACCTTCCCTGGACAGGGCTGGAATCAGCCCCAGCATTTT. Its translation: CSALTFPGQGWNQPQHF.

The genes are TRBV6-2 or TRBV6-3 and TRBJ2-1; 7 positions agree with TRBD2. V trimming: 0 bases; J trimming: 6 bases; junction bases outside the gene matches: 17. This CDR3 contains 19 residues. Germline CDR1 and CDR2: MNHEY and SVGEGT. The CDR3 region is CASSYSFGRSSGSGNEQFF. The CDR3 bases are TGTGCCAGCAGTTACTCGTTCGGGCGGTCTAGCGGCTCAGGCAATGAGCAGTTCTTC.

This clonotype was counted between two and nine times. The rearrangement uses TRBV5-1 and TRBJ2-2, with D possibly TRBD1 on 5 matching bases. Germline CDR1 is SGHRS and CDR2 is YFSETQ. V shed 4 bases and J shed 1 base, with 8 bases lying between them. This CDR3 spans 14 amino acids. CDR3 amino acids: CASSGQGNTGELFF. The CDR3 DNA sequence: TGCGCCAGCAGCGGCCAGGGGAACACCGGGGAGCTGTTTTTT. Looking up the rest from reference TRBV5-1 and TRBJ2-2 gives the full variable domain: KAGVTQTPRYLIKTRGQQVTLSCSPISGHRSVSWYQQTPGQGLQFLFEYFSETQRNKGNFPGRFSGRQFSNSRSEMNVSTLELGDSALYLCASSGQGNTGELFFGEGSRLTVL.

This clonotype was seen only a few times. The chain carries TRBV9 and TRBJ2-7; D is uncertain. Germline V gene data show CDR1 as SGDLS and CDR2 as YYNGEE. Trimming took off 0 bases at V and 4 bases at J, with 8 bases between the two ends. The CDR3 has 13 amino acids. Here the CDR3 reads CASSVELDYEQYF. DNA for the CDR3: TGTGCCAGCAGCGTAGAACTGGATTACGAGCAGTACTTC.

The genes are TRBV2 and TRBJ1-6; 7 bases match TRBD1. Unmatched junction bases numbered 7, after V lost 6 bases and J lost 5 bases. CDR3 length: 15 amino acids. Germline CDR1 reads SNHLY; CDR2 reads FYNNEI. The CDR3 reads CASRRDSANNSPLHF. The CDR3 coding sequence is TGTGCCAGCAGGAGGGACAGCGCCAATAATTCACCCCTCCACTTT.

Only a few counts were recorded for this clonotype. The CDR3 spells CASSQGGINYGYTF. The CDR3 DNA reads TGTGCCAGCAGCCAGGGCGGCATTAACTATGGCTACACCTTC. This sequence joins TRBV27 and TRBJ1-2; a weak D match, TRBD1 (5 bases). V was trimmed by 6 bases and J by 1 base, leaving 12 bases between them. Looked up from germline, CDR1 is MNHEY and CDR2 is SMNVEV (reference sequence). The CDR3 consists of 14 residues.

This clonotype was picked up a small number of times. The gene calls are TRBV6-1 and TRBJ1-6; D is ambiguous. The V end lost 0 bases, the J end lost 12 bases, and 9 bases lay between the germline ends. Germline values: CDR1 MNHNS, CDR2 SASEGT. This CDR3 is built from 13 residues. The CDR3: CASSEAAVLPLHF. The CDR3 DNA is TGTGCCAGCAGTGAAGCGGCGGTCCTACCCCTCCACTTT.

The chain recombines TRBV11-2 with TRBJ2-3; no firm D call. The V end was cut by 6 bases, the J end by 1 base, with 8 bases between. The CDR3 consists of 13 residues. CDR1 SGHAT and CDR2 FQNNGV come from the germline V gene. The CDR3 DNA follows: TGTGCCAGCAGATACACAGGCACAGATACGCAGTATTTT. This translates into CASRYTGTDTQYF.

In its sample, this clonotype was seen a few times. This chain uses TRBV11-2 with TRBJ1-5; no clear D gene. Germline V gene lookup returns CDR1 SGHAT and CDR2 FQNNGV. Trimming shortened V by 0 bases and J by 7 bases, and 7 bases separated the two germline ends. The CDR3 is 13 residues long. The CDR3 bases are TGTGCCAGCAGCTTAGACAGGCCCCAGCCCCAGCATTTT. Translated: CASSLDRPQPQHF.

This rearrangement joins TRBV7-2 to TRBJ1-5; tentative D call: TRBD1 (5 bases). Germline CDR1 SGHTA, CDR2 FQGNSA. The ends were cut back, 5 bases at V and 7 bases at J, with 12 bases in the middle. The CDR3 has 13 residues. The CDR3 here is CASSQGTGQPQHF. In DNA, the CDR3 is TGTGCCAGCAGCCAAGGGACCGGACAGCCCCAGCATTTT.